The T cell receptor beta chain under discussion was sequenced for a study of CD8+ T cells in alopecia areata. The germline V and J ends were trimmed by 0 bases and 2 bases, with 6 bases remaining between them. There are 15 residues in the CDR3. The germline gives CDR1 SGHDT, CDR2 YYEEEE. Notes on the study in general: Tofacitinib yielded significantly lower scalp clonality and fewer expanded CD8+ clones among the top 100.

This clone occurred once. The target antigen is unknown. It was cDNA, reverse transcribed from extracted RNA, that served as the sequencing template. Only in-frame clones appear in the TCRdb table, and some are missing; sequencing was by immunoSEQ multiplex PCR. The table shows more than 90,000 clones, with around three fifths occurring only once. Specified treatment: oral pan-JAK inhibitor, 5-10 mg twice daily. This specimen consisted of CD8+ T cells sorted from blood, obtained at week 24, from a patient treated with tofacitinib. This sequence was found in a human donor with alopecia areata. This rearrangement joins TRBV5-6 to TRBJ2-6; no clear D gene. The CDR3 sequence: CASSLGLAGANVLTF. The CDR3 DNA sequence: TGTGCCAGCAGCTTGGGGCTGGCTGGGGCCAACGTCCTGACTTTC.